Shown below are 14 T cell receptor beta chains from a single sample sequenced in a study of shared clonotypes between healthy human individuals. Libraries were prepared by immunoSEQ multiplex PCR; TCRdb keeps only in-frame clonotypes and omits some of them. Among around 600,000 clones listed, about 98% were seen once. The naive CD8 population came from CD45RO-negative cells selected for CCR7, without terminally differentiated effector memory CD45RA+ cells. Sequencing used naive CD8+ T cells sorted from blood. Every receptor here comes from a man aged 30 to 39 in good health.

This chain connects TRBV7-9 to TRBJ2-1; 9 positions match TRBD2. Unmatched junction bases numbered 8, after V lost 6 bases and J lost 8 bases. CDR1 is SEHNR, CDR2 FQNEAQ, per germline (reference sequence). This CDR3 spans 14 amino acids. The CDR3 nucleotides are TGTGCCAGCAGTTATAGCGGGAGTTGGGATGAGCAGTTCTTC. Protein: CASSYSGSWDEQFF.

CDR3 sequence reads: CASSAGYSQNQPQHF. As DNA, the CDR3 is TGTGCCAGCAGCGCGGGTTATAGCCAAAATCAGCCCCAGCATTTT. V is TRBV9 and J is TRBJ1-5; D remains ambiguous. The CDR3 has 15 residues. V was trimmed by 3 bases and J by 4 bases, leaving 14 bases between them. The germline V gene encodes CDR1 SGDLS and CDR2 YYNGEE.

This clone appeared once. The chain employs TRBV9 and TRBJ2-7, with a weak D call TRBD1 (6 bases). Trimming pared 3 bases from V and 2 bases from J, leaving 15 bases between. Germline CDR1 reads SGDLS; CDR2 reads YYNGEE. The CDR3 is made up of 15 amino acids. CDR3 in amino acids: CASSGGRGWAYEQYF. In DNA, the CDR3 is TGTGCCAGCAGCGGGGGCAGGGGCTGGGCCTACGAGCAGTACTTC.

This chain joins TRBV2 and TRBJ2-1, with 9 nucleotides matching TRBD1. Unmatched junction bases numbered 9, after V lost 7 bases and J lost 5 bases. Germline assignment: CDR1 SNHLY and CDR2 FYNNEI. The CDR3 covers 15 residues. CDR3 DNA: TGTGCCAGCACTCCGACAGGGGGTTTTAACAATGAGCAGTTCTTC. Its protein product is CASTPTGGFNNEQFF. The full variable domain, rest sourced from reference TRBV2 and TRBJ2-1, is EPEVTQTPSHQVTQMGQEVILRCVPISNHLYFYWYRQILGQKVEFLVSFYNNEISEKSEIFDDQFSVERPDGSNFTLKIRSTKLEDSAMYFCASTPTGGFNNEQFFGPGTRLTVL.

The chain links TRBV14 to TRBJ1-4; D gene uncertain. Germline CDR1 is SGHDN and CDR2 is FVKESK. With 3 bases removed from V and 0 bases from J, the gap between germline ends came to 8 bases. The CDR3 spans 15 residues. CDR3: CASSHLRSTNEKLFF. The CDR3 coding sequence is TGTGCCAGCAGCCACCTCAGATCAACTAATGAAAAACTGTTTTTT.

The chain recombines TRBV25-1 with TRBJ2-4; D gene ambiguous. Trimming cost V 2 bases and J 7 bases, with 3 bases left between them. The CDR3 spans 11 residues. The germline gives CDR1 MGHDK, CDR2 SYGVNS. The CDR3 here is CASSEGNIQYF. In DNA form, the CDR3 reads TGTGCCAGCAGTGAAGGGAACATTCAGTACTTC. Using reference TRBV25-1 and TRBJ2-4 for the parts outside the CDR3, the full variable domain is EADIYQTPRYLVIGTGKKITLECSQTMGHDKMYWYQQDPGMELHLIHYSYGVNSTEKGDLSSESTVSRIRTEHFPLTLESARPSHTSQYLCASSEGNIQYFGAGTRLSVL.

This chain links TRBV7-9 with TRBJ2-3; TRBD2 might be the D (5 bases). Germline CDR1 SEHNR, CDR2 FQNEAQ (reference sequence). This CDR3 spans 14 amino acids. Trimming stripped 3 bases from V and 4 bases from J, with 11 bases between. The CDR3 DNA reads TGTGCCAGCAGCTTGCGGGCGCGGGCAGATACGCAGTATTTT. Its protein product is CASSLRARADTQYF.

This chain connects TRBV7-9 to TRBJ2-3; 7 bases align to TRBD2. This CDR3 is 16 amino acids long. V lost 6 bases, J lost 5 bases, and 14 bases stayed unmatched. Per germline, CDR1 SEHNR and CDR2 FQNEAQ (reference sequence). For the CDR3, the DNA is TGTGCCAGCAGGCTAGCCGGAGGGAGGGAACAAGATACGCAGTATTTT. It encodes CASRLAGGREQDTQYF.

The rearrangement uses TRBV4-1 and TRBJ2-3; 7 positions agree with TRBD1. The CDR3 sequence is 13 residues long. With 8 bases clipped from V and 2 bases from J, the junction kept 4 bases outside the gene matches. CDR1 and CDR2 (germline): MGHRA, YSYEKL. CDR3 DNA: TGCGCCAGCGCGACAGGGAACACAGATACGCAGTATTTT. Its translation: CASATGNTDTQYF.

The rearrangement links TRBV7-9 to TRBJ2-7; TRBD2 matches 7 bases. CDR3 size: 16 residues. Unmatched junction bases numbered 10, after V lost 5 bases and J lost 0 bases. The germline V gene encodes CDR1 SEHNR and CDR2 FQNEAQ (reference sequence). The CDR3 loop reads CASSPSPGGNSYEQYF. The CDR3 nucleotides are TGTGCCAGCAGCCCGTCCCCCGGGGGGAACTCCTACGAGCAGTACTTC. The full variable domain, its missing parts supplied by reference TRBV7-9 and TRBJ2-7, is DTGVSQNPRHKITKRGQNVTFRCDPISEHNRLYWYRQTLGQGPEFLTYFQNEAQLEKSRLLSDRFSAERPKGSFSTLEIQRTEQGDSAMYLCASSPSPGGNSYEQYFGPGTRLTVT.

This CDR3 reads CASSLFFYETGPYNEQFF. The CDR3 DNA is TGTGCCAGCAGCTTATTTTTTTACGAGACAGGGCCCTACAATGAGCAGTTCTTC. The chain recombines TRBV7-8 with TRBJ2-1; 7 positions match TRBD1. The junction had 12 bases not matched to a gene; V was cut back by 2 bases and J by 2 bases. The CDR3 contains 18 residues. Germline V gene lookup returns CDR1 SGHVS and CDR2 FQNEAQ.

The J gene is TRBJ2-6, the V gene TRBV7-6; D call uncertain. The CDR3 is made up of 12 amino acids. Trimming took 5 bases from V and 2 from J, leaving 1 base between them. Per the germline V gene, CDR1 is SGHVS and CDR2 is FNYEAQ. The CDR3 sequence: CASSTGANVLTF. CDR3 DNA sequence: TGTGCCAGCAGCACTGGGGCCAACGTCCTGACTTTC. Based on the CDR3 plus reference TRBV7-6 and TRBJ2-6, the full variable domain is GAGVSQSPRYKVTKRGQDVALRCDPISGHVSLYWYRQALGQGPEFLTYFNYEAQQDKSGLPNDRFSAERPEGSISTLTIQRTEQRDSAMYRCASSTGANVLTFGAGSRLTVL.

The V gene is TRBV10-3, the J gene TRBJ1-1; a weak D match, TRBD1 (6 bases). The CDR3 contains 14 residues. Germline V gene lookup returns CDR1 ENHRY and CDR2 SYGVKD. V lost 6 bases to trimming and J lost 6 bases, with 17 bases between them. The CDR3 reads CAISPADAGAEAFF. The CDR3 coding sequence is TGTGCCATCAGCCCAGCGGACGCAGGGGCTGAAGCTTTCTTT.

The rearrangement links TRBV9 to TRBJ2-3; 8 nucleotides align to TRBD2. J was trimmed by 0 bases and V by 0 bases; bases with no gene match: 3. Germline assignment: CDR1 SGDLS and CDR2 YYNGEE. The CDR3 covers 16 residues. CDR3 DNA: TGTGCCAGCAGCGTAGTGGCTAGCGGGAGCACAGATACGCAGTATTTT. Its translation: CASSVVASGSTDTQYF.